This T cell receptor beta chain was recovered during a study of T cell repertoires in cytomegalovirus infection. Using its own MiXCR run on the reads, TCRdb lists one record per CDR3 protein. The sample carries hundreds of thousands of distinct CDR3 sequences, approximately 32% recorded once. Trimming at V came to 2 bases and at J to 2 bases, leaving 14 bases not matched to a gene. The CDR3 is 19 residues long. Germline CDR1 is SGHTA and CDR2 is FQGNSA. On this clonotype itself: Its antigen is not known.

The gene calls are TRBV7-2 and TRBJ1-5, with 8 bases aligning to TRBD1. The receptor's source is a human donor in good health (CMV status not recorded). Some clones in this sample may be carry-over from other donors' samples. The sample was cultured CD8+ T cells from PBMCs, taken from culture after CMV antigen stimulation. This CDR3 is CASSLSLRFGTGGNQPQHF. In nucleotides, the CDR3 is TGTGCCAGCAGCTTATCGCTTCGATTCGGGACAGGAGGCAATCAGCCCCAGCATTTT.